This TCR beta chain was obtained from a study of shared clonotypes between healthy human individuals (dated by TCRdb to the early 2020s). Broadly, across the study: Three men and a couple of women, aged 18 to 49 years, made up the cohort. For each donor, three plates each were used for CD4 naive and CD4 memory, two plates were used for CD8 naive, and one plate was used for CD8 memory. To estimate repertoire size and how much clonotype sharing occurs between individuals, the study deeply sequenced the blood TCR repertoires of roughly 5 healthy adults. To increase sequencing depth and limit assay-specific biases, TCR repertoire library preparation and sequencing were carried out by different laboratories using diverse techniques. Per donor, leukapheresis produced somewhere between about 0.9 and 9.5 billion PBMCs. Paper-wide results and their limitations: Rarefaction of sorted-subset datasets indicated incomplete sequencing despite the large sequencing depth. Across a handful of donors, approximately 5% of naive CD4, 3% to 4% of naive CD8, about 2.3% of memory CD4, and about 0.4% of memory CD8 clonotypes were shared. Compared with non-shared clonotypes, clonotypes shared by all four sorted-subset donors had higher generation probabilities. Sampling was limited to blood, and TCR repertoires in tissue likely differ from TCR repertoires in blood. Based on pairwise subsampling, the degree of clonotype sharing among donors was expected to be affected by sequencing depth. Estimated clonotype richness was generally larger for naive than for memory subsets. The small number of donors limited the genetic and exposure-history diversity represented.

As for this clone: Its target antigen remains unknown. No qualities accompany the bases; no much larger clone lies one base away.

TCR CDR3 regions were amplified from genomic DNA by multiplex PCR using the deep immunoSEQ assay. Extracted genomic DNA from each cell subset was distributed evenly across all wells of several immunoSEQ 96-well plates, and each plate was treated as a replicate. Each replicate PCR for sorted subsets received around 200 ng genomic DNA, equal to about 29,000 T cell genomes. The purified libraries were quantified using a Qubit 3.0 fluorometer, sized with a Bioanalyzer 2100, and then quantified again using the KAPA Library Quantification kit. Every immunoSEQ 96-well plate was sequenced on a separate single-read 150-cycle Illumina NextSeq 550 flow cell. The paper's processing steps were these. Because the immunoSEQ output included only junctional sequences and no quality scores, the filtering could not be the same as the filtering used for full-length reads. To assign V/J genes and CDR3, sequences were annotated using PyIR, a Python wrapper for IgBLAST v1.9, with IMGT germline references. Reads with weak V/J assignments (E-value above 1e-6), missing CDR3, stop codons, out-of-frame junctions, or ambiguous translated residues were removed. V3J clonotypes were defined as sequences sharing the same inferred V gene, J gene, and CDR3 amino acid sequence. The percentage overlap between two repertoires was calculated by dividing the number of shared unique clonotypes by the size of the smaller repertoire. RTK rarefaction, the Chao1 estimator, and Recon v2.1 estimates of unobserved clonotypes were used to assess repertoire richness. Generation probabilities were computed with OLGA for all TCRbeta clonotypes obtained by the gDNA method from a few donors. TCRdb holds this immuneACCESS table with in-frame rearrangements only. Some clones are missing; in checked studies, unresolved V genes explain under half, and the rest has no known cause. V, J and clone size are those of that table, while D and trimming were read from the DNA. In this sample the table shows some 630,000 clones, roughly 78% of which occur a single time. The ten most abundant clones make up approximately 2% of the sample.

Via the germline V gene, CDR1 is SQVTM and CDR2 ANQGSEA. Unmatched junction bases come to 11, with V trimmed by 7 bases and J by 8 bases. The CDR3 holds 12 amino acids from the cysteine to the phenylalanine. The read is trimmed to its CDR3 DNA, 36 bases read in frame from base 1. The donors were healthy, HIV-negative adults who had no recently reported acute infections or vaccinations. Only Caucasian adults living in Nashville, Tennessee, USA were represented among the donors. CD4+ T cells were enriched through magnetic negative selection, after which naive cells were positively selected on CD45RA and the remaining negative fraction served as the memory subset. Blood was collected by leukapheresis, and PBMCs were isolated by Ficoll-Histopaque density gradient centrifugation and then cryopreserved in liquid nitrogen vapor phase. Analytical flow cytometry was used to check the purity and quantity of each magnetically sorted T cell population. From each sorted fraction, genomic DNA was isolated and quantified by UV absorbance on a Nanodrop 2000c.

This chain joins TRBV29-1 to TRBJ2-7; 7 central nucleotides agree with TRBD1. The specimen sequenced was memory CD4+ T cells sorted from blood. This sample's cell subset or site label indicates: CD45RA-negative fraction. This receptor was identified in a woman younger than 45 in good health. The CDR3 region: CSAVIQGLQQYF. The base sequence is TGCAGCGCAGTCATACAGGGGTTACAGCAGTACTTC.